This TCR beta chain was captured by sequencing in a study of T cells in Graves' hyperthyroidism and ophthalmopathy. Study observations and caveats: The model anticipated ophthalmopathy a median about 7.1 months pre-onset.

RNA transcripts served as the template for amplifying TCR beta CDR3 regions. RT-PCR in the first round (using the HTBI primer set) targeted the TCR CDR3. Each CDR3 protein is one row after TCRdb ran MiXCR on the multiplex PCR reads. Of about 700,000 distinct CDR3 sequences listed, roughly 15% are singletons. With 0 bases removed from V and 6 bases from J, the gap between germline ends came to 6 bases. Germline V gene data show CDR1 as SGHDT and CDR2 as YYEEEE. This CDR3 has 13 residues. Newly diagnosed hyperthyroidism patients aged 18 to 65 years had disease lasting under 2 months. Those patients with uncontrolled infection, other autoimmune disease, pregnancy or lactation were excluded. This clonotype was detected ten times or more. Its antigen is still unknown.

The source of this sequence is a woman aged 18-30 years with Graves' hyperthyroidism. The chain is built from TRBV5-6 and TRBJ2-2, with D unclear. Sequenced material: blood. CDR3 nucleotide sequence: TGTGCCAGCAGCTTGGGAGAGGCCGGGGAGCTGTTTTTT. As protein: CASSLGEAGELFF. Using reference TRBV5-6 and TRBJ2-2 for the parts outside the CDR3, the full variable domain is DAGVTQSPTHLIKTRGQQVTLRCSPKSGHDTVSWYQQALGQGPQFIFQYYEEEERQRGNFPDRFSGHQFPNYSSELNVNALLLGDSALYLCASSLGEAGELFFGEGSRLTVL.